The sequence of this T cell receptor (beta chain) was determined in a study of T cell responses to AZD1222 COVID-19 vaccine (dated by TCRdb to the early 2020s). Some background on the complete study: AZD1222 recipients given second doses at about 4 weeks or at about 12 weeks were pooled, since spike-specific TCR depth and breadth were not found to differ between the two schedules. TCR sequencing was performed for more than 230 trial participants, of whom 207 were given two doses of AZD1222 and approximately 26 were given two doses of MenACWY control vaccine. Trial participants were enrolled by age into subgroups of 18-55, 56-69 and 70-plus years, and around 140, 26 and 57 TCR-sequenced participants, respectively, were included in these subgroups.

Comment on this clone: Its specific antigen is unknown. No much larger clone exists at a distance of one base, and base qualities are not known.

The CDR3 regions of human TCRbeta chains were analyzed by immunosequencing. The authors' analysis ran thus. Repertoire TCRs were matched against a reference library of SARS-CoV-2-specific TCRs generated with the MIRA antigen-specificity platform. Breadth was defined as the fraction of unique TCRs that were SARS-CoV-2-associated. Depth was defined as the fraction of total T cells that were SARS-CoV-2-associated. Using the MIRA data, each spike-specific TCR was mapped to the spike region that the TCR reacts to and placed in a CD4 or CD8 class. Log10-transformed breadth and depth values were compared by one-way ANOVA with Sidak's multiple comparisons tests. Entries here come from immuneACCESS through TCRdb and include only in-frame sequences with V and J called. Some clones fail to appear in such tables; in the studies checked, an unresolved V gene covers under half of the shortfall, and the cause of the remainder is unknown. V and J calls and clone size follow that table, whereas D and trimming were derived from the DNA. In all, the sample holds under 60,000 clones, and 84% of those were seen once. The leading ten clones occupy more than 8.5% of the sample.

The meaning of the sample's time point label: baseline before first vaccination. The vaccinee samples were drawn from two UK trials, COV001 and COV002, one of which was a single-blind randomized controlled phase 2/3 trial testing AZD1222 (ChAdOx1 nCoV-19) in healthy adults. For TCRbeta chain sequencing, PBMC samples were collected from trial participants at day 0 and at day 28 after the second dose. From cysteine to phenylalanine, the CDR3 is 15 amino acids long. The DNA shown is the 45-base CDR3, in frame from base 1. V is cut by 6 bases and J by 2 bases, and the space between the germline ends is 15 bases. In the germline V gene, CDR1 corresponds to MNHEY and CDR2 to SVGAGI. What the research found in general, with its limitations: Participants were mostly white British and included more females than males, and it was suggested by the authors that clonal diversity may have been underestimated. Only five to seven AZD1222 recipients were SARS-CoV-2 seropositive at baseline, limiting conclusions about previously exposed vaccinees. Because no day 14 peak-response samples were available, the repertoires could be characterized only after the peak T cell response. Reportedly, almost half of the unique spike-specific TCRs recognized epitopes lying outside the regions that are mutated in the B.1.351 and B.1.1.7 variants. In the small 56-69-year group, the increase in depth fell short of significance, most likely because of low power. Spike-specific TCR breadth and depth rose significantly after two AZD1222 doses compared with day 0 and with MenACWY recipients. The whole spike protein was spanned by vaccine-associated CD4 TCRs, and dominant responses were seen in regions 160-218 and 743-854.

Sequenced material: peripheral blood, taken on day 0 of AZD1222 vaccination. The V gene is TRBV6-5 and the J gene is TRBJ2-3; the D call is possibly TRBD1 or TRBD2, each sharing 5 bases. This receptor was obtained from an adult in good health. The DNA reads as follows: TGTGCCAGCAGGGATCCGGGACGACACACAGATACGCAGTATTTT. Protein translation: CASRDPGRHTDTQYF.